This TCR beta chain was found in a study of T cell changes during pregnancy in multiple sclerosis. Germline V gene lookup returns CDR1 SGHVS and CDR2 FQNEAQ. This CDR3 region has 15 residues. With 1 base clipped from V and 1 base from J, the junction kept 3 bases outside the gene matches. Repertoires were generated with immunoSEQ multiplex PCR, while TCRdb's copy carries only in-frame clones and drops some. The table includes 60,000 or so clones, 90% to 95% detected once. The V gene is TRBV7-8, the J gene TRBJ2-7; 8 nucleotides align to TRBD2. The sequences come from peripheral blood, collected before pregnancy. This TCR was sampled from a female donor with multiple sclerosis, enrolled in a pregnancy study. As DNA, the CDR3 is TGTGCCAGCAGCTTAGGACTAGCGCCTTCCTACGAGCAGTACTTC. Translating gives CASSLGLAPSYEQYF.